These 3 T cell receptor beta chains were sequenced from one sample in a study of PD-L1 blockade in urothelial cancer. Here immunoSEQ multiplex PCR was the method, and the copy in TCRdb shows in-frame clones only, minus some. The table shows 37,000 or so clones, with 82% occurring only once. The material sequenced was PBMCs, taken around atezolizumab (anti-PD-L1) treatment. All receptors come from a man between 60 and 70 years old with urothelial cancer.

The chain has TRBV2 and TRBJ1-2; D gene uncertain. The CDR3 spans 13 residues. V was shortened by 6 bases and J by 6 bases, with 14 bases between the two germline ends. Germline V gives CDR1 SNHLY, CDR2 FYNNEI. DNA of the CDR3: TGTGCCAGCAGCCGGACCCCGAGGGATGGCTACACCTTC. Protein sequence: CASSRTPRDGYTF.

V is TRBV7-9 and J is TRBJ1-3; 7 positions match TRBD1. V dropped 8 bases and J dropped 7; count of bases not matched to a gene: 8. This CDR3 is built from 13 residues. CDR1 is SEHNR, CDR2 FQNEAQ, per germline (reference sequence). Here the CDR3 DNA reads TGTGCCAGCGCGGGACAGAGGGGTAACACCATATATTTT. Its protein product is CASAGQRGNTIYF.

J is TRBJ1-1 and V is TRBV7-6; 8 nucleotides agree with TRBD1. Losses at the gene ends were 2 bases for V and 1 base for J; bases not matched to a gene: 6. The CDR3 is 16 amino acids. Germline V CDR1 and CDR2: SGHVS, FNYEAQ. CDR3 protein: CASSLYSGTGNTEAFF. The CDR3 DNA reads TGTGCCAGCAGCTTATATTCCGGGACAGGGAACACTGAAGCTTTCTTT.